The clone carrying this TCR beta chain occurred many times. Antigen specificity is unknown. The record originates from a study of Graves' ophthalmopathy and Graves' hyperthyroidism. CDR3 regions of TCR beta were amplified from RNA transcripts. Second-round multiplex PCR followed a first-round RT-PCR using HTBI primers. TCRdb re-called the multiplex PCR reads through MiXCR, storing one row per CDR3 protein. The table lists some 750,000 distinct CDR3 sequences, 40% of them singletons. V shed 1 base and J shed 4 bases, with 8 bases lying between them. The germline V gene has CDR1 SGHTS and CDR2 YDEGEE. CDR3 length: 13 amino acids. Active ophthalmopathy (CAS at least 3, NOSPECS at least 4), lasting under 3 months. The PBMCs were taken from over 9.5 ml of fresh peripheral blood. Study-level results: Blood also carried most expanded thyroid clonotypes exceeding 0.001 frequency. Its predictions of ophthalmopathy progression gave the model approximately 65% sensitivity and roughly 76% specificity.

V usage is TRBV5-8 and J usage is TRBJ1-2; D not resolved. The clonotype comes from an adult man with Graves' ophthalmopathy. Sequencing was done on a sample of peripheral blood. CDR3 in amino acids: CASSLTVLYGYTF. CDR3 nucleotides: TGTGCCAGCAGCTTGACAGTTCTCTATGGCTACACCTTC.